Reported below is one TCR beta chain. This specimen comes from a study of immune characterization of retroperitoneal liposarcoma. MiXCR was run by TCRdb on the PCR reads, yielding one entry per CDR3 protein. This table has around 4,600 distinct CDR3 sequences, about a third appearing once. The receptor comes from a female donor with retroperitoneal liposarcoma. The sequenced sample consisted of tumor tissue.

The CDR3 bases are TGTGCCAGCAGTCAGGATACGGACTCCTCCTCCTACGAGCAGTTCTTC. Encoded protein: CASSQDTDSSSYEQFF. This rearrangement joins TRBV6-1 to TRBJ2-5, with D maybe TRBD2 (5 bases). With the DNA end fitting TRBJ2-1 better, the J assignment may be wrong. Germline V gene sequence: CDR1 MNHNS, CDR2 SASEGT. The CDR3 length is 16 residues.